This T cell receptor (beta chain) derives from a study of regulatory T cells in long-lasting Graves disease. The CDR3 loop spans 13 amino acids. Per germline, CDR1 LNHDA and CDR2 SQIVND (reference sequence). Between the trimmed V and J ends, which lost 8 bases and 5 bases, there was a span of 15 bases. Indicated time point: newly diagnosed GD, antithyroid drugs for less than 3 months. PBMC RNA served as the TCR library source. Building of the TCR beta libraries involved iRepertoire HTBI primers and Arm-PCR of CDR3 regions. One entry per CDR3 protein results from TCRdb running MiXCR on the multiplex PCR reads. The repertoire holds about 540,000 distinct CDR3 sequences, with approximately 13% as singletons. These data are also associated with another study on T cells in Graves' hyperthyroidism and ophthalmopathy. This second study says: By a 13 V-J model, ophthalmopathy was set apart from stable hyperthyroidism.

Sequencing used peripheral blood mononuclear cells (PBMCs), obtained at new diagnosis, from a patient treated with antithyroid drugs. This chain uses TRBV19 with TRBJ2-5; tentatively, D is TRBD1 (6 bases). The clonotype was recovered from a man younger than 45 with Graves disease. CDR3: CASGVGGEETQYF. CDR3 nucleotides: TGTGCCAGTGGCGTAGGGGGAGAGGAGACCCAGTACTTC.